This TCR beta chain is from a study of CD8 T cells in Susac syndrome. Random hexamers primed reverse transcription of about 0.5 to 1 ug RNA. Coverage of TCR beta CDR3 amplification by immunoSEQ multiplex PCR extended to 54 Vbeta and 13 Jbeta. From the immunoSEQ multiplex PCR reads, TCRdb called clonotypes with MiXCR, one entry per CDR3 protein. This sample carries 200,000 to 250,000 distinct CDR3 sequences, around 93% of them seen once, and the ten largest clones take approximately 0.081%. Sequencing of TCR beta was performed on blood CD8+ T cells and on blood CD4+ T cells. The CDR3 extends over 12 amino acids. The V end was cut by 7 bases, the J end by 3 bases, with 12 bases between. Germline CDR1 reads SQVTM; CDR2 reads ANQGSEA.

V usage is TRBV29-1 and J usage is TRBJ1-1; D is unresolved. Sequences were obtained from CD4+ T cells from PBMCs. The receptor was derived from a human donor with multiple sclerosis. The CDR3 sequence is CSATRVYTEAFF. The CDR3 coding sequence is TGCAGCGCCACACGGGTGTACACTGAAGCTTTCTTT.